Many counts were recorded for the clone carrying this T cell receptor (beta chain). Thyroid surgery was preceded by no treatment in any patient. TCRdb re-called the PCR reads through MiXCR. The sample consists of 4,500 to 6,000 clones, approximately 18% of them appearing once. This record belongs to a study of metastatic and nonmetastatic thyroid tumors. The CDR3 covers 14 residues. Germline CDR1 is MNHEY and CDR2 is SVGEGT. V gave up 5 bases and J gave up 5 bases, with 15 bases separating them. The rearrangement uses TRBV6-2 or TRBV6-3 and TRBJ2-5, with a weak D call TRBD1 (5 bases). This sequence was found in a female donor with papillary thyroid cancer or a benign thyroid nodule (not recorded which). Some clones in this sample may be carry-over from other donors' samples. Sequencing was done on a sample of adjacent normal tissue. The CDR3 is CASSRRGQLETQYF. As DNA, the CDR3 is TGTGCCAGCAGTCGAAGGGGCCAGCTGGAGACCCAGTACTTC.